Each of the 9 T cell receptor beta chains below was sequenced from the same sample in a study of blood T cell repertoires in COVID-19. Profiled with immunoSEQ multiplex PCR; TCRdb holds only in-frame clones, not every one. The table has some 91,000 clones, 90% seen once. The sequenced sample was peripheral blood. All receptors derive from a man between 60 and 75 years old with acute or convalescent COVID-19.

This clone has a handful of counts. This chain connects TRBV7-9 to TRBJ2-3; D unresolved. Looked up from germline, CDR1 is SEHNR and CDR2 is FQNEAQ (reference sequence). The V and J ends lost 2 bases and 2 bases respectively, with 8 bases between them. This CDR3 is built from 14 residues. The CDR3 sequence: CASSLYSPTDTQYF. The CDR3 DNA follows: TGTGCCAGCAGCTTATACTCCCCCACAGATACGCAGTATTTT. Full variable domain (missing parts from reference TRBV7-9 and TRBJ2-3): DTGVSQNPRHKITKRGQNVTFRCDPISEHNRLYWYRQTLGQGPEFLTYFQNEAQLEKSRLLSDRFSAERPKGSFSTLEIQRTEQGDSAMYLCASSLYSPTDTQYFGPGTRLTVL.

Turning to this clone: Other nucleotide sequences in the sample specify the same CDR3. The chain has TRBV5-6 and TRBJ1-5; D remains ambiguous. Germline assignment: CDR1 SGHDT and CDR2 YYEEEE. V lost 1 base and J lost 0, with 8 bases in between. This CDR3 is built from 15 residues. CDR3: CASSLRSYSNQPQHF. CDR3 nucleotide sequence: TGTGCCAGCAGCTTGCGGAGCTATAGCAATCAGCCCCAGCATTTT.

The DNA for the CDR3 is TGTGCCAGTAGTAGGAATTTGAAGGCGGGGGGTAGCACAGATACGCAGTATTTT. This gives the protein CASSRNLKAGGSTDTQYF. The V and J genes are TRBV19 and TRBJ2-3, with 8 nucleotides matching TRBD2. The V and J ends lost 4 bases and 0 bases, in that order; junction bases with no gene match: 12. This CDR3 has 18 amino acids. Germline V gene sequence: CDR1 LNHDA, CDR2 SQIVND (reference sequence).

The rearrangement uses TRBV5-8 and TRBJ1-2; no firm D call. This CDR3 contains 15 residues. Germline assignment: CDR1 SGHTS and CDR2 YDEGEE. Trimming shortened V by 0 bases and J by 2 bases, and 11 bases separated the two germline ends. CDR3 nucleotide sequence: TGTGCCAGCAGCTTGGAACCGAGAAGAAACTATGGCTACACCTTC. It encodes CASSLEPRRNYGYTF.

The chain recombines TRBV3-1 (or the pseudogene TRBV3-2) with TRBJ2-1; 10 bases line up with TRBD1. The J segment lost 6 bases and the V segment lost 5 bases, leaving 7 bases of the junction unmatched. The CDR3 is made up of 15 amino acids. Germline V gene data show CDR1 as LGHDT and CDR2 as YNNKEL (reference sequence). The chain's CDR3 is CASSTRDRGGNEQFF. Written as DNA, the CDR3 is TGTGCCAGCAGCACCCGGGACAGGGGCGGCAATGAGCAGTTCTTC.

The chain couples TRBV7-6 to TRBJ1-4; tentative D call: TRBD1 (5 bases). The CDR3 covers 14 residues. CDR1 SGHVS and CDR2 FNYEAQ come from the germline V gene. V gave up 4 bases and J gave up 0 bases, with 6 bases separating them. The CDR3 here is CASSWTPTNEKLFF. The CDR3 DNA reads TGTGCCAGCAGCTGGACACCAACTAATGAAAAACTGTTTTTT. Full variable domain (rest looked up from reference TRBV7-6 and TRBJ1-4): GAGVSQSPRYKVTKRGQDVALRCDPISGHVSLYWYRQALGQGPEFLTYFNYEAQQDKSGLPNDRFSAERPEGSISTLTIQRTEQRDSAMYRCASSWTPTNEKLFFGSGTQLSVL.

The V and J genes are TRBV18 and TRBJ1-1; 7 bases line up with TRBD1. V lost 6 bases to trimming and J lost 4 bases; unmatched junction nucleotides: 5. Germline CDR1 and CDR2: KGHSH and LQKENI. The CDR3 extends over 13 amino acids. For the CDR3, the DNA is TGTGCCAGCTCCTACGCAGGGGGCACTGAAGCTTTCTTT. Its translation is CASSYAGGTEAFF. The full variable domain, with the rest looked up from reference TRBV18 and TRBJ1-1, is NAGVMQNPRHLVRRRGQEARLRCSPMKGHSHVYWYRQLPEEGLKFMVYLQKENIIDESGMPKERFSAEFPKEGPSILRIQQVVRGDSAAYFCASSYAGGTEAFFGQGTRLTVV.

The J gene is TRBJ1-4, the V gene TRBV18; D gene ambiguous. The CDR3 consists of 15 residues. V was pared by 3 bases and J by 8 bases, with 16 bases between. Germline CDR1 KGHSH, CDR2 LQKENI. The CDR3 reads CASSPAGLSREKLFF. The CDR3 DNA is TGTGCCAGCTCACCCGCCGGGTTGTCCCGGGAAAAACTGTTTTTT.

This chain connects TRBV10-3 to TRBJ1-1; D unclear. The V and J ends lost 0 bases and 11 bases respectively, with 10 bases between them. CDR1 ENHRY and CDR2 SYGVKD come from the germline V gene. The CDR3 covers 12 residues. CDR3 region: CAISESGDLAFF. CDR3 nucleotides: TGTGCCATCAGTGAGTCCGGGGATCTGGCTTTCTTT.